These 14 T cell receptor beta chains share one sample of origin, sequenced in a study of T cells expressing NK-cell markers. TCRdb re-called the 5' RACE reads and catalogs CDR3 proteins one per entry, DNA excluded. The sample shows approximately 150,000 distinct CDR3 sequences, and less than 15% sits with its ten largest clones. Sequencing used blood T cells: a sorted CD56 or NKG2C T cell subset, CD4+ or CD8+ T cells, or bulk PBMC T cells (not recorded which). The receptor source for this set is a man between 18 and 29 years old in good health.

The genes are TRBV6-5 and TRBJ2-1; TCRdb picks TRBD1, but there is no DNA to check that call. Per the germline V gene, CDR1 is MNHEY and CDR2 is SVGAGI. This CDR3 is 15 amino acids long. CDR3 loop: CASSYTQGVDNEQFF.

The chain carries TRBV19 and TRBJ1-1. Per the germline V gene, CDR1 is LNHDA and CDR2 is SQIVND (reference sequence). The CDR3 loop spans 13 amino acids. The CDR3 region is CASSTGVYTEAFF.

The rearrangement joins TRBV6-5 to TRBJ2-5. This CDR3 contains 14 residues. Germline CDR1 is MNHEY and CDR2 is SVGAGI. The CDR3 sequence is CASSYLRNQETQYF.

The chain combines TRBV7-9 with TRBJ1-4; TCRdb lists TRBD1, though no DNA is available to test this call. The CDR3 runs to 16 residues. CDR1 and CDR2 (germline): SEHNR, FQNEAQ (reference sequence). The CDR3 sequence: CASSLAPTGGNEKLFF. The full variable domain, with the rest looked up from reference TRBV7-9 and TRBJ1-4, is DTGVSQNPRHKITKRGQNVTFRCDPISEHNRLYWYRQTLGQGPEFLTYFQNEAQLEKSRLLSDRFSAERPKGSFSTLEIQRTEQGDSAMYLCASSLAPTGGNEKLFFGSGTQLSVL.

V gene TRBV4-2 combines with J gene TRBJ2-2. The CDR3 loop spans 14 amino acids. Looked up from germline, CDR1 is LGHNA and CDR2 is YNFKEQ. CDR3 protein: CASSPTENTGELFF.

J is TRBJ2-1 and V is TRBV27. Germline CDR1 is MNHEY and CDR2 is SMNVEV (reference sequence). CDR3 length: 17 residues. This chain's CDR3 is CASSLISTGGPYNEQFF.

J is TRBJ2-1 and V is TRBV27; TCRdb names TRBD1, which stays unverified in the absence of DNA. Germline-derived CDR1 and CDR2 are MNHEY and SMNVEV (reference sequence). The CDR3 totals 17 residues. CDR3 amino acids: CASSFGAGTGFVHEQFF.

This chain links TRBV5-4 with TRBJ1-5; the TCRdb call, TRBD1, lacks DNA for checking. Germline assignment: CDR1 SGHNT and CDR2 YYREEE (reference sequence). This CDR3 contains 13 residues. The CDR3 loop reads CASSPDKNQPQHF.

The V call is TRBV7-9, the J call TRBJ2-4. The germline V gene encodes CDR1 SEHNR and CDR2 FQNEAQ (reference sequence). The CDR3 consists of 16 residues. CDR3 sequence: CASGELLNLGQNIQYF.

The gene calls are TRBV7-9 and TRBJ2-7; TCRdb indicates TRBD1, and absent DNA this call remains unverified. Germline V CDR1 and CDR2: SEHNR, FQNEAQ (reference sequence). This CDR3 spans 15 amino acids. This chain's CDR3 is CASSLAMGGTYEQYF.

This rearrangement joins TRBV19 to TRBJ2-7; no DNA is available, so the TRBD2 call from TCRdb remains unchecked. Germline CDR1 is LNHDA and CDR2 is SQIVND (reference sequence). The CDR3 has 12 residues. The CDR3 here is CASTKEGTVLYF.

The rearrangement uses TRBV6-2 or TRBV6-3 and TRBJ2-7; absent DNA, TCRdb's TRBD1 call cannot be checked. Germline CDR1 is MNHEY and CDR2 is SVGEGT. This CDR3 comprises 13 residues. The CDR3 loop reads CASSSGFDYEQYF.

The V and J genes are TRBV7-9 and TRBJ2-3. Germline loops: CDR1 SEHNR, CDR2 FQNEAQ (reference sequence). The CDR3 has 14 residues. This CDR3 reads CASTQTMLSSSQYF.

This sequence joins TRBV9 and TRBJ1-5; no DNA is available, so the TRBD1 call from TCRdb remains unchecked. The CDR3 length is 15 residues. Germline loops: CDR1 SGDLS, CDR2 YYNGEE. The CDR3 here is CASSVGGTDNQPQHF.